Below, one TCR beta chain is given with its context. Germline V CDR1 and CDR2: SGHTA, FQGNSA. This CDR3 is 15 amino acids long. V lost 1 base and J 1 base, leaving 8 bases between the germline ends. The sample originates from a study of blood T cell repertoires in COVID-19. On the study more broadly: Donors in the United States, Italy and Spain gave samples during acute or convalescent COVID-19.

Measured with immunoSEQ multiplex PCR; TCRdb has only the in-frame clones, and not every one. The sample carries around 60,000 clones, approximately 80% recorded once. J is TRBJ2-4 and V is TRBV7-2; no clear D gene. The specimen sequenced was peripheral blood. The receptor's source is a man in his forties or fifties with COVID-19, enrolled during active disease. CDR3 in amino acids: CASSLDPRAKNIQYF. As DNA, the CDR3 is TGTGCCAGCAGCTTAGACCCGCGGGCCAAAAACATTCAGTACTTC.